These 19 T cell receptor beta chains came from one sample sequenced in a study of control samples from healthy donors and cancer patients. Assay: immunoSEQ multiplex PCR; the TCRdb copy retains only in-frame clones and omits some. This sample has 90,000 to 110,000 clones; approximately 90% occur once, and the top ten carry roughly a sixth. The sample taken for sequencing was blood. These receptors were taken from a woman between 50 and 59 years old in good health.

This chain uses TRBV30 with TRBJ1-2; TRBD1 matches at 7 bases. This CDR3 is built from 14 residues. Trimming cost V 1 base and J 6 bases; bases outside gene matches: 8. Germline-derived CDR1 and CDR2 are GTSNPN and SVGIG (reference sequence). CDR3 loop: CAWSAERTGDGYTF. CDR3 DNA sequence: TGTGCCTGGAGTGCGGAAAGGACAGGAGATGGCTACACCTTC.

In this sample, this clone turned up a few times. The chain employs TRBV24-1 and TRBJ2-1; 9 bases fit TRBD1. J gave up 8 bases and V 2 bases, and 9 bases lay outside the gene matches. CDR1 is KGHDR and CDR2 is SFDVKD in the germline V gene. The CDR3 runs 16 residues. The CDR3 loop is CATSDSGTGSRDEQFF. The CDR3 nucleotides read TGTGCCACCAGTGATTCCGGGACAGGGAGTAGGGATGAGCAGTTCTTC.

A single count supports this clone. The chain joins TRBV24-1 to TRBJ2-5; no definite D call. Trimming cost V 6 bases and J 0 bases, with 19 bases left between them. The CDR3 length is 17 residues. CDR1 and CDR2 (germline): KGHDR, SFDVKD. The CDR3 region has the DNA TGTGCCACCAGTCATCCGCCCAACGGTTTGTACCAAGAGACCCAGTACTTC. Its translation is CATSHPPNGLYQETQYF.

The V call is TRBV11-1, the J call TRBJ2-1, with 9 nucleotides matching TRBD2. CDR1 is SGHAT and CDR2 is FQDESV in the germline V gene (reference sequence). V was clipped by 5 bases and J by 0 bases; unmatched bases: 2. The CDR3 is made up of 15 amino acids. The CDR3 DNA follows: TGTGCCAGCAGCCCTAGCGGGACCTCCTACAATGAGCAGTTCTTC. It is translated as CASSPSGTSYNEQFF.

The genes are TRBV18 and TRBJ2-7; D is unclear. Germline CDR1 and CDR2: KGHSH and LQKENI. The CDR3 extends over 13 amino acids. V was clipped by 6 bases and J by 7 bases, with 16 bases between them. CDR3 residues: CASSPGFPGEQYF. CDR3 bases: TGTGCCAGCTCTCCGGGCTTCCCCGGGGAGCAGTACTTC.

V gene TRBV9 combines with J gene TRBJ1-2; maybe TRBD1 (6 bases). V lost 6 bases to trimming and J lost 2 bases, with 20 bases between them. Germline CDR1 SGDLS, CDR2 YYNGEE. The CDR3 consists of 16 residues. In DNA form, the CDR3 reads TGTGCCAGCACCCGGGGGGGCCGGCACTTAAACTATGGCTACACCTTC. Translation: CASTRGGRHLNYGYTF.

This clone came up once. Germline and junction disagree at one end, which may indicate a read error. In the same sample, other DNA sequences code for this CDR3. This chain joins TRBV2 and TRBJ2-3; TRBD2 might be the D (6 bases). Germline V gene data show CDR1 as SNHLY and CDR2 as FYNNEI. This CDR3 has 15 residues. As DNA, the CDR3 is TGTGCCAGTAGTGAAGAAGCGGGTAGCACAGATACGCAGTATTTT. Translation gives CASSEEAGSTDTQYF.

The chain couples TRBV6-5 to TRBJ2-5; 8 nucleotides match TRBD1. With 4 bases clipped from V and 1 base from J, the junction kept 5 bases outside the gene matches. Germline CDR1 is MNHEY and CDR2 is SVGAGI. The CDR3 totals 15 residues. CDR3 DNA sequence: TGTGCCAGCAGTTCGACAGGGGCGATCCAAGAGACCCAGTACTTC. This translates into CASSSTGAIQETQYF.

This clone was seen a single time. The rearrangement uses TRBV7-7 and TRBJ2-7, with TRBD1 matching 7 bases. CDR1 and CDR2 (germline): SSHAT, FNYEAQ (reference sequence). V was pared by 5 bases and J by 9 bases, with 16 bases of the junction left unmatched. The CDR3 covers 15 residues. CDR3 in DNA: TGTGCCAGCAGCCCAAGACCCGGGACAGCGTATGGGCAGTACTTC. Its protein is CASSPRPGTAYGQYF.

The CDR3 spells CASSAGTGRNQPQHF. The CDR3 DNA reads as TGTGCCAGCAGTGCGGGGACAGGGCGCAATCAGCCCCAGCATTTT. The chain couples TRBV6-2 or TRBV6-3 to TRBJ1-5; 9 nucleotides align to TRBD1. Germline V lookup: CDR1 MNHEY, CDR2 SVGEGT. The CDR3 length is 15 residues. The trim removed 5 bases at V and 2 bases at J, leaving 4 bases unmatched.

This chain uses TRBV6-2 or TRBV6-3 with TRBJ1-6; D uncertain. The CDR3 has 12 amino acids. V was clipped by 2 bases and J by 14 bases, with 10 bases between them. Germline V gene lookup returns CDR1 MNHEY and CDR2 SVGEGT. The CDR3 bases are TGTGCCAGCAGTTACCCGGCACCGGCCCTCCACTTT. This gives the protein CASSYPAPALHF.

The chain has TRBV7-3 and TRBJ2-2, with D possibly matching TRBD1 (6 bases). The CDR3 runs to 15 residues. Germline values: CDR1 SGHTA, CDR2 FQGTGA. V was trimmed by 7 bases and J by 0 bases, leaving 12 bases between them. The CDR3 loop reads CASTADRTNTGELFF. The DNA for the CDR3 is TGTGCCAGCACCGCGGACAGAACGAACACCGGGGAGCTGTTTTTT.

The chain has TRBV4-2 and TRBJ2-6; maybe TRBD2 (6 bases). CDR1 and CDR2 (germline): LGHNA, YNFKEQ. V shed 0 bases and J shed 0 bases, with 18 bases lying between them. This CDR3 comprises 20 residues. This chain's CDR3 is CASSQDLPGLGDSGANVLTF. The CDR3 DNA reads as TGTGCCAGCAGCCAAGATTTACCGGGACTGGGAGACTCTGGGGCCAACGTCCTGACTTTC.

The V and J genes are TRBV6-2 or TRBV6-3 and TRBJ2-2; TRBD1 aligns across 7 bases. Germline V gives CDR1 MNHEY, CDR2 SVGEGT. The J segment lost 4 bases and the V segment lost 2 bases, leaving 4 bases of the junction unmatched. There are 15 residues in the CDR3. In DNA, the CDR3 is TGTGCCAGCAGTTACAGGGGGCATCTCACCGGGGAGCTGTTTTTT. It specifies CASSYRGHLTGELFF.

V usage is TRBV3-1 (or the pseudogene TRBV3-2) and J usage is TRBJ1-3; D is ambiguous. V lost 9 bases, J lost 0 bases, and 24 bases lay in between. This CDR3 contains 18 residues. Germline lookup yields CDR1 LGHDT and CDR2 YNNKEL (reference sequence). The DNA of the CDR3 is TGTGCCAGTACTACGACCGTGGGCTTCGGCAGCTCTGGAAACACCATATATTTT. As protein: CASTTTVGFGSSGNTIYF.

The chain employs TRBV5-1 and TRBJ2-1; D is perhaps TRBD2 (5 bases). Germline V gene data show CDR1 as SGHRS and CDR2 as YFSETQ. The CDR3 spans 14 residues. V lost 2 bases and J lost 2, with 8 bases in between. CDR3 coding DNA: TGCGCCAGCAGCTTAGCGGAGACCTACAATGAGCAGTTCTTC. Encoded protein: CASSLAETYNEQFF.

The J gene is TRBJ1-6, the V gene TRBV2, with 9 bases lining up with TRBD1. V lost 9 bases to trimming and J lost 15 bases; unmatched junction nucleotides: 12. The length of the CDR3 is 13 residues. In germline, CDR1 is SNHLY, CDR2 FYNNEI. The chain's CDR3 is CASSGTGITHLHF. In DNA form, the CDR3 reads TGTGCCAGTTCCGGGACAGGGATAACGCACCTCCACTTT.

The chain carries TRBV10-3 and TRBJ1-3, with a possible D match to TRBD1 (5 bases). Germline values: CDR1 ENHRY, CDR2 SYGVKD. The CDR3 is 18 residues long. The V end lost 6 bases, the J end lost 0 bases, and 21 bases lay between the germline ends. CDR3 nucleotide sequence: TGTGCCATCAGAAATAAATCCCTAGGAAGGGGCTCTGGAAACACCATATATTTT. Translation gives CAIRNKSLGRGSGNTIYF.

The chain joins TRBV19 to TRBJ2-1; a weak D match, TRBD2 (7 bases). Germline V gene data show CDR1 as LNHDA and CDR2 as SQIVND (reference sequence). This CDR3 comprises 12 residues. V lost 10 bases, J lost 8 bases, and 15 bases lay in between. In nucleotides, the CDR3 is TGTGCCACCATGGGGGGGCTTTATGAGCAGTTCTTC. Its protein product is CATMGGLYEQFF.